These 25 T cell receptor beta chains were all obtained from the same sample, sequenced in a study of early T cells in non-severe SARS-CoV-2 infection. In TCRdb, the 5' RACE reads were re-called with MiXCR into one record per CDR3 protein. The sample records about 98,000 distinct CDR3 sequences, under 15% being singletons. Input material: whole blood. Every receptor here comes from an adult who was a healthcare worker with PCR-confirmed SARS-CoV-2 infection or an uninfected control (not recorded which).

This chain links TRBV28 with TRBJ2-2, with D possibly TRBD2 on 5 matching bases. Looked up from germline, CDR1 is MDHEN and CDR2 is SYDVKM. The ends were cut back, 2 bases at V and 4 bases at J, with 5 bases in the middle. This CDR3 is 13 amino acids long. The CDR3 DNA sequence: TGTGCCAGCAGTTTAGAGGGCACCGGGGAGCTGTTTTTT. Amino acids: CASSLEGTGELFF.

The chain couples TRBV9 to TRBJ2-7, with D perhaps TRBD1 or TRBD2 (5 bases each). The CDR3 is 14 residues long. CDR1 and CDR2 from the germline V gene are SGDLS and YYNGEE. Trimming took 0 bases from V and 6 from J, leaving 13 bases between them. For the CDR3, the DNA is TGTGCCAGCAGCGTAGCAGGGAGCGGCTCCGAGCAGTACTTC. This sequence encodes CASSVAGSGSEQYF.

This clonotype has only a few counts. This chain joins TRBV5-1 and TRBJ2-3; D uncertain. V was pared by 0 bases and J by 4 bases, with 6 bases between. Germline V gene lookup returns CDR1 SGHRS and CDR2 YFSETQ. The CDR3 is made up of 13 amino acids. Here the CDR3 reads CASSLGAADTQYF. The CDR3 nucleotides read TGCGCCAGCAGCTTGGGGGCGGCAGATACGCAGTATTTT.

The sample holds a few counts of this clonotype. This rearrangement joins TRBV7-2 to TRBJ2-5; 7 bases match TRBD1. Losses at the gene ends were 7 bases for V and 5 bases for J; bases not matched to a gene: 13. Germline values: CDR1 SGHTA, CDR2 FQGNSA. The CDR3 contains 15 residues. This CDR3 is CASTHSDRVGETQYF. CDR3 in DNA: TGTGCCAGCACCCACTCCGACAGGGTAGGGGAGACCCAGTACTTC.

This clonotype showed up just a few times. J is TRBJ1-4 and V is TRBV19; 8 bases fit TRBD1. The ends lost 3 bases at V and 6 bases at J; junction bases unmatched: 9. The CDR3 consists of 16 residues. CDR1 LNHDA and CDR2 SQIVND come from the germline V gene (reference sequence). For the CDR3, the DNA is TGTGCCAGTAGTATCGGGGGGACAGGTCGGCATGAAAAACTGTTTTTT. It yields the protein CASSIGGTGRHEKLFF.

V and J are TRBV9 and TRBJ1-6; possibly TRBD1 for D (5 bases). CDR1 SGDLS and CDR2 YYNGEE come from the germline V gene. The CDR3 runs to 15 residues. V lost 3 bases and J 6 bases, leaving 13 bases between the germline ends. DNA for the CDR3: TGTGCCAGCAGCGAGGTGCTTGGGGGTAATTCACCCCTCCACTTT. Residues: CASSEVLGGNSPLHF.

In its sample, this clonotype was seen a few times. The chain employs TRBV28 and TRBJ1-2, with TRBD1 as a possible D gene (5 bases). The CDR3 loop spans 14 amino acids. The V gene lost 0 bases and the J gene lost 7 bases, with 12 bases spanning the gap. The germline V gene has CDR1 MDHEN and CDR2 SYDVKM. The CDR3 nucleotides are TGTGCCAGCAGTTTATGGGGCAGGGAGGTTGGCTACACCTTC. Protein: CASSLWGREVGYTF.

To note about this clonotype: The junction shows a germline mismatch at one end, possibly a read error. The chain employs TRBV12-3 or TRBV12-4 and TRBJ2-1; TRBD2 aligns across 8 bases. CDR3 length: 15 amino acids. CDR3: CASTESGRPYNEQFF. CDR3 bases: TGCGCCAGCACGGAAAGCGGGAGACCCTACAATGAGCAGTTCTTC.

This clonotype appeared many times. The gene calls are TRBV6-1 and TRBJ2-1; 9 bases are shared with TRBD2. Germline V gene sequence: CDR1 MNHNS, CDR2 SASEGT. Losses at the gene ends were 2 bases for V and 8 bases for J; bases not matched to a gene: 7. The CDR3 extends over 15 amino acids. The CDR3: CASSEMASGTDEQFF. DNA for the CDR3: TGTGCCAGCAGTGAAATGGCTAGCGGGACTGATGAGCAGTTCTTC.

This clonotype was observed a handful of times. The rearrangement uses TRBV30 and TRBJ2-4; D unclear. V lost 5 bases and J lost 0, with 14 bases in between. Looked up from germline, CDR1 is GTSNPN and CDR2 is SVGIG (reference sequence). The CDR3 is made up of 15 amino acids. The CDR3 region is CAWARVHLAKNIQYF. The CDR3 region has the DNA TGTGCCTGGGCTCGGGTACATCTAGCCAAAAACATTCAGTACTTC.

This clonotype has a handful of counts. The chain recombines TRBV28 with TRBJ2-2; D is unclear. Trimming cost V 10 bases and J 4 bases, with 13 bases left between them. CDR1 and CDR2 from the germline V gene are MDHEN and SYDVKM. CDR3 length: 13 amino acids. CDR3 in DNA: TGTGCCACCTTCCTTAGACCCACCGGGGAGCTGTTTTTT. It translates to CATFLRPTGELFF.

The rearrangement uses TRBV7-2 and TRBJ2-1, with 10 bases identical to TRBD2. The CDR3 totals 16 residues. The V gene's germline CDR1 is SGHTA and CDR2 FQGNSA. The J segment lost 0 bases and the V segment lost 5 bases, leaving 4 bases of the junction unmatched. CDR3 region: CASSTASGSSYNEQFF. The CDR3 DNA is TGTGCCAGCAGCACGGCTAGCGGGAGCTCCTACAATGAGCAGTTCTTC.

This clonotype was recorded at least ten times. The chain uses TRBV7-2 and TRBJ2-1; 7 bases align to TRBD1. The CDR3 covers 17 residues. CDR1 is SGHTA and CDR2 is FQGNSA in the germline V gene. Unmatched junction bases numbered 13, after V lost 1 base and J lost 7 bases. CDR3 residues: CASSLVGTARRGNEQFF. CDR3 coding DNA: TGTGCCAGCAGCTTAGTTGGGACAGCCCGAAGGGGAAATGAGCAGTTCTTC.

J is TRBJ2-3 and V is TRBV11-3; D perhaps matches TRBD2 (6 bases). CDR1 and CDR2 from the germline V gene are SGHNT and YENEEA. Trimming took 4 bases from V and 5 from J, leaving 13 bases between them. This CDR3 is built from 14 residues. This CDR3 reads CASSSFAGQDTQYF. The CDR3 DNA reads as TGTGCCAGCAGCTCGTTCGCGGGGCAAGATACGCAGTATTTT. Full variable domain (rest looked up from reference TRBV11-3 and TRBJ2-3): EAGVVQSPRYKIIEKKQPVAFWCNPISGHNTLYWYLQNLGQGPELLIRYENEEAVDDSQLPKDRFSAERLKGVDSTLKIQPAELGDSAVYLCASSSFAGQDTQYFGPGTRLTVL.

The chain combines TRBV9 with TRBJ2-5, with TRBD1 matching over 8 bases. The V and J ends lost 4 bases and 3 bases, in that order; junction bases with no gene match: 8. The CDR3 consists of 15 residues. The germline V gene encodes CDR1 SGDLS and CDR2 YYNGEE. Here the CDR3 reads CASSFRTGLEETQYF. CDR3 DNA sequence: TGTGCCAGCAGCTTCCGGACAGGGTTGGAAGAGACCCAGTACTTC.

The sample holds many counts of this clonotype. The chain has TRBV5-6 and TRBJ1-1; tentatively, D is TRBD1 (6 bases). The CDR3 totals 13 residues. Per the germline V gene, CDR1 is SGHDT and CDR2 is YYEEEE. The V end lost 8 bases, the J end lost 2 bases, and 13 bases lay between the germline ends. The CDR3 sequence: CASNYRDNTEAFF. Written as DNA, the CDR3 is TGTGCCAGTAACTACAGGGACAACACTGAAGCTTTCTTT.

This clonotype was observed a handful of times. The CDR3 here is CASSYGTGGHGANVLTF. CDR3 nucleotides: TGTGCCAGCAGTTACGGGACAGGGGGACATGGGGCCAACGTCCTGACTTTC. This chain joins TRBV12-3 or TRBV12-4 and TRBJ2-6, with TRBD1 matching over 11 bases. The CDR3 has 17 amino acids. With V trimmed by 4 bases and J by 3 bases, 5 bases remained unmatched.

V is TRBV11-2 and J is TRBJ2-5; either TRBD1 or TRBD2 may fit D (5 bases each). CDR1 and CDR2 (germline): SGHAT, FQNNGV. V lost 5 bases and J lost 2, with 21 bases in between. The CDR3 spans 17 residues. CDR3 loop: CASSLRRDARAQETQYF. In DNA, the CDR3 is TGTGCCAGCAGCCTCAGAAGGGACGCTCGTGCACAAGAGACCCAGTACTTC.

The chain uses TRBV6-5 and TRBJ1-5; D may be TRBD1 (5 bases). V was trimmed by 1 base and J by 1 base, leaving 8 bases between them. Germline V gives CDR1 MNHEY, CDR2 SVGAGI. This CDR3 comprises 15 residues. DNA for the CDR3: TGTGCCAGCAGTTACTTCAAGGGGAGCAATCAGCCCCAGCATTTT. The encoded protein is CASSYFKGSNQPQHF.

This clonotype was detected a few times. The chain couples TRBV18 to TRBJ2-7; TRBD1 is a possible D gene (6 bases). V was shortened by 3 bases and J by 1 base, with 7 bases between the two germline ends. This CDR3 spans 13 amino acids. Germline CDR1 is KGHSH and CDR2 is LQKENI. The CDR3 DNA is TGTGCCAGCTCACCTGACAGGTCCTACGAGCAGTACTTC. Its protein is CASSPDRSYEQYF.

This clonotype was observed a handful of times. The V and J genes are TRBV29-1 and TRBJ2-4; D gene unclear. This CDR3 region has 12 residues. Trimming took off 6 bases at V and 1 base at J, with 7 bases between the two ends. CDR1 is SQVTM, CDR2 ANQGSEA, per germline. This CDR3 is CSVLSAKNIQYF. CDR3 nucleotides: TGCAGCGTCCTCTCGGCCAAAAACATTCAGTACTTC.

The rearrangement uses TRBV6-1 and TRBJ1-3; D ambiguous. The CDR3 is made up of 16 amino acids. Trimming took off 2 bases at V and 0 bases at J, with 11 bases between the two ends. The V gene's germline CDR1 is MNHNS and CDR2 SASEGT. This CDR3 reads CASSELTVASGNTIYF. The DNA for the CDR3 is TGTGCCAGCAGTGAACTTACAGTAGCCTCTGGAAACACCATATATTTT.

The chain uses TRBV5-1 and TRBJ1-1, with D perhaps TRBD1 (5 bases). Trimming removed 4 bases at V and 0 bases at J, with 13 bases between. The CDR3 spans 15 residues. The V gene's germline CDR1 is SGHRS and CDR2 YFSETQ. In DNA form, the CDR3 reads TGCGCCAGCAGCCGTGGGGCAGAGATGAACACTGAAGCTTTCTTT. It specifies CASSRGAEMNTEAFF. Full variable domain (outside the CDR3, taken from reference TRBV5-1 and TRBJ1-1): KAGVTQTPRYLIKTRGQQVTLSCSPISGHRSVSWYQQTPGQGLQFLFEYFSETQRNKGNFPGRFSGRQFSNSRSEMNVSTLELGDSALYLCASSRGAEMNTEAFFGQGTRLTVV.

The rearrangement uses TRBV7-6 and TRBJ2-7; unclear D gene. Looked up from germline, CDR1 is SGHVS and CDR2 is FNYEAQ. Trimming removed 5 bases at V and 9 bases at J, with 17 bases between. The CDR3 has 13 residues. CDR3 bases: TGTGCCAGCAGCCCGAGCAGTAGGGCCGGGCAGTACTTC. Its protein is CASSPSSRAGQYF.

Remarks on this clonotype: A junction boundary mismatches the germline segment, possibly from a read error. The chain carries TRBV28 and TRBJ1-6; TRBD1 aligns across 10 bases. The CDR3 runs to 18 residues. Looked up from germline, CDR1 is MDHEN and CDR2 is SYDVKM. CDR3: CVSSPGFLGTGVSSPLHF. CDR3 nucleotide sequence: TGTGTCAGCTCCCCCGGATTCCTGGGGACAGGGGTATCATCACCCCTCCACTTT.